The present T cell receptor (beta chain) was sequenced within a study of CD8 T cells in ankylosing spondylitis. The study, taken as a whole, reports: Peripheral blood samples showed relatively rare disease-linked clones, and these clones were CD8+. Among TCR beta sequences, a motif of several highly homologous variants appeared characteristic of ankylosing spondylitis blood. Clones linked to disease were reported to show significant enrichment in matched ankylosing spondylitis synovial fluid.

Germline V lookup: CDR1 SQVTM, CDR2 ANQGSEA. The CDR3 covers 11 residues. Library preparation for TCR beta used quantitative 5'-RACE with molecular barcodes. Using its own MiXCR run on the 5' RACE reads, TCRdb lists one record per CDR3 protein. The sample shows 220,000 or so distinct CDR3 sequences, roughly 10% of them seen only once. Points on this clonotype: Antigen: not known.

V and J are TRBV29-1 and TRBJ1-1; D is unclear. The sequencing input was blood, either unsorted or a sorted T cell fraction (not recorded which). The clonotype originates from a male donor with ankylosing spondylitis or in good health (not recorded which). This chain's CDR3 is CGGGSRDEAFF. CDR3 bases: TGCGGCGGCGGGTCTCGGGATGAAGCTTTCTTT.